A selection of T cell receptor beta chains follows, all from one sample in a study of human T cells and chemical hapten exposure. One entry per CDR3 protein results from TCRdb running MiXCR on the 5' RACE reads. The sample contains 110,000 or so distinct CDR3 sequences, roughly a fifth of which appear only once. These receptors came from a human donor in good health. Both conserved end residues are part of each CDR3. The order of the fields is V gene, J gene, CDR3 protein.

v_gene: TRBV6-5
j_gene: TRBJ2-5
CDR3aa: CASSYSREETQYF

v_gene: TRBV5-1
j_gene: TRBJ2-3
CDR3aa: CASSLRLAVADTQYF

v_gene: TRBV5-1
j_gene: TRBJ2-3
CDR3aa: CASSFGRATDTQYF

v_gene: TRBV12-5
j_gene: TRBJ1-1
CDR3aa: CASGLVRAGLNTEAFF

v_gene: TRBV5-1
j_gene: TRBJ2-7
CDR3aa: CASSRHLGLAGTLPHEQYF

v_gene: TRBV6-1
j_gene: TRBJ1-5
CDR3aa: CASSWIRRSNQPQHF

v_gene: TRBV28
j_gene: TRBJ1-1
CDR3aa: CASRMGTVNTEAFF

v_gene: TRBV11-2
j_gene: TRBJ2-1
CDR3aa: CASSLASGRAHSEQFF

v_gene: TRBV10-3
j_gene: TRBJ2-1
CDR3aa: CAVAAGLNEQFF

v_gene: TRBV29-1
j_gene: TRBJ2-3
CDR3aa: CSVWSDTQYF

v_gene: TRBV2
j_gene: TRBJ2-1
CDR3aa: CASSERQDIKGQFF

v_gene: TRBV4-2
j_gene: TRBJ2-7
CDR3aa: CASSQDSSGATYEQYF

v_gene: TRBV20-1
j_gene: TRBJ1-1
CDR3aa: CSAREGSTEAFF

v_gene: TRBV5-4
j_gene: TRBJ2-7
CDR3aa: CASSLGRQTYEQYF

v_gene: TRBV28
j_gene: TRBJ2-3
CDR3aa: CASSLWASGRTDTQYF

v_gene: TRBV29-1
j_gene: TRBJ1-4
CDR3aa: CSAFDRVGEKLFF

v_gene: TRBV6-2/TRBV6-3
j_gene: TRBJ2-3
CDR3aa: CASSRTSGGTDTQYF

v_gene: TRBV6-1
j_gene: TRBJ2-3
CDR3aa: CASIITQSTDTQYF

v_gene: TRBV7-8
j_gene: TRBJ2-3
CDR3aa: CASSDRQNTDTQYF

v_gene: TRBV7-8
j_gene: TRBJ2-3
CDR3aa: CASSLVVPSGLTSTDTQYF

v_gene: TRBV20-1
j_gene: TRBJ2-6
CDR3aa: CSAREGTGASSGANVLTF

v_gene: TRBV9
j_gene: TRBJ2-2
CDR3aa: CASSVRAQNTGELFF

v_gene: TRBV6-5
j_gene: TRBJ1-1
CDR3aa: CASSYLTGTEAFF

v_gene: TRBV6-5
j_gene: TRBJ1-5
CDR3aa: CASSKDRTSNQPQHF

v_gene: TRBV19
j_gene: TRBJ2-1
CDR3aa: CASRPTSGGSNEQFF

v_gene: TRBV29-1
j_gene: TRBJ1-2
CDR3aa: CSVNRGGYGYTF

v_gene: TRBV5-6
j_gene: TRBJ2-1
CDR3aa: CASSSEDYNEQFF

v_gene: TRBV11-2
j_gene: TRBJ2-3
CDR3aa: CASSSSDTDTDTQYF

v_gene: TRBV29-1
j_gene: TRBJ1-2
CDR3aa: CSSWAPRETNYGYTF